This T cell receptor beta chain came from a study of cytomegalovirus exposure and HLA in healthy donors. Trimming removed 0 bases from V and 7 bases from J, with 12 bases in between. Germline values: CDR1 SGHNT, CDR2 YENEEA. The CDR3 consists of 15 residues. Comment on this clone: What it recognizes is unknown.

PCR was performed using 60 Vbeta and 13 Jbeta primers. Sequencing used immunoSEQ multiplex PCR; TCRdb keeps in-frame clones, though not all of them. The table has approximately 120,000 clones, 76% seen once. Study outcomes and limitations: Association with HLA alleles at 0.05 false discovery rate was found for roughly 17,000 TCR beta sequences in a later analysis.

The origin of this receptor is a man aged 50 to 59 in good health and CMV-seronegative. Sequencing was performed on PBMCs. This chain connects TRBV11-3 to TRBJ2-2; D unclear. This CDR3 is CASSLELSSNGELFF. The CDR3 DNA is TGTGCCAGCAGCTTAGAGCTCAGTTCGAACGGGGAGCTGTTTTTT.